Listed below are T cell receptor beta chains from one sample, sequenced in a study of blood T cell repertoires in COVID-19. The method was immunoSEQ multiplex PCR; TCRdb's version includes in-frame clones alone and lacks a portion of them. Of tens of thousands of clones in the sample, around 87% were seen once. The material sequenced was peripheral blood. All receptors come from a woman older than 75 with active or convalescent COVID-19. CDR3s include the opening cysteine and the closing phenylalanine or tryptophan. The D gene is left open where the match is weak. Clone size is not always given. Where it is, it says once, few, many or a class for expanded clones.

cdr3_aa: CASSAGTASVPISGNTIYF
cdr3_nt: TGTGCCAGTAGCGCTGGGACAGCAAGCGTCCCTATCTCTGGAAACACCATATATTTT
v_call: TRBV19
j_call: TRBJ1-3
clone_size: NA
d_call: TRBD1

cdr3_aa: CASSQDLSSGTPYF
cdr3_nt: TGTGCCAGCAGCCAAGATCTCAGTAGCGGGACGCCTTACTTC
v_call: TRBV4-2
j_call: TRBJ2-5
clone_size: NA
d_call: TRBD2

cdr3_aa: CASSALGGAYYGYTF
cdr3_nt: TGTGCCAGCAGTGCCCTCGGCGGAGCCTACTATGGCTACACCTTC
v_call: TRBV28
j_call: TRBJ1-2
clone_size: NA
d_call: NA

cdr3_aa: CSASPNDGNRLTNEKLFF
cdr3_nt: TGCAGTGCTAGTCCAAATGACGGGAACCGCCTAACTAATGAAAAACTGTTTTTT
v_call: TRBV20-1
j_call: TRBJ1-4
clone_size: NA
d_call: NA

cdr3_aa: CATSDRTGGTDTQYF
cdr3_nt: TGTGCCACCAGTGACAGGACAGGGGGCACAGATACGCAGTATTTT
v_call: TRBV24-1
j_call: TRBJ2-3
clone_size: few
d_call: TRBD1

cdr3_aa: CASSLVGMGSSYNEQFF
cdr3_nt: TGTGCCAGCAGCTTAGTGGGAATGGGGAGCTCCTACAATGAGCAGTTCTTC
v_call: TRBV7-9
j_call: TRBJ2-1
clone_size: NA
d_call: NA

cdr3_aa: CATSRDLFGNQPQHF
cdr3_nt: TGTGCCACCAGCAGAGATCTCTTCGGCAATCAGCCCCAGCATTTT
v_call: TRBV15
j_call: TRBJ1-5
clone_size: NA
d_call: NA

cdr3_aa: CSVDQSVGGGYTF
cdr3_nt: TGCAGCGTTGATCAATCGGTCGGCGGGGGCTACACCTTC
v_call: TRBV29-1
j_call: TRBJ1-2
clone_size: NA
d_call: NA

cdr3_aa: CASSDPDRGLSTEAFF
cdr3_nt: TGTGCCAGCAGCGACCCGGACAGGGGGCTTAGCACTGAAGCTTTCTTT
v_call: TRBV9
j_call: TRBJ1-1
clone_size: NA
d_call: TRBD1

cdr3_aa: CASSLNLAGGNEQFF
cdr3_nt: TGCGCCAGCAGCTTGAACCTAGCGGGAGGGAATGAGCAGTTCTTC
v_call: TRBV5-1
j_call: TRBJ2-1
clone_size: NA
d_call: TRBD2

cdr3_aa: CASSTGTSGLGEYF
cdr3_nt: TGCGCCAGCAGCACAGGGACTAGCGGACTTGGGGAGTACTTC
v_call: TRBV5-1
j_call: TRBJ2-5
clone_size: NA
d_call: TRBD2

cdr3_aa: CASSSGLSSYEQYF
cdr3_nt: TGTGCCAGCAGTTCAGGACTGAGCTCCTACGAGCAGTACTTC
v_call: TRBV5-6
j_call: TRBJ2-7
clone_size: NA
d_call: NA

cdr3_aa: CASRTARDRGLGEQFF
cdr3_nt: TGTGCCAGCAGAACCGCCCGGGACAGGGGGCTCGGGGAGCAGTTCTTC
v_call: TRBV28
j_call: TRBJ2-1
clone_size: once
d_call: TRBD1

cdr3_aa: CASSLTSFREQYF
cdr3_nt: TGTGCCAGCAGCTTAACTAGTTTTCGGGAGCAGTACTTC
v_call: TRBV7-8
j_call: TRBJ2-7
clone_size: NA
d_call: NA

cdr3_aa: CASSQDRDSEAFF
cdr3_nt: TGTGCCAGCAGCCAAGATCGTGATAGTGAAGCTTTCTTT
v_call: TRBV4-2
j_call: TRBJ1-1
clone_size: NA
d_call: NA

cdr3_aa: CASSLTSGIRDTQYF
cdr3_nt: TGCGCCAGCAGCTTGACTAGCGGGATCAGGGATACGCAGTATTTT
v_call: TRBV5-1
j_call: TRBJ2-3
clone_size: NA
d_call: TRBD2

cdr3_aa: CASSSGLAPYNEQFF
cdr3_nt: TGCGCCAGCAGCTCGGGACTCGCGCCCTACAATGAGCAGTTCTTC
v_call: TRBV5-1
j_call: TRBJ2-1
clone_size: few
d_call: NA

cdr3_aa: CSVRIQGAIYEQYF
cdr3_nt: TGCAGCGTTAGAATCCAGGGGGCGATCTACGAGCAGTACTTC
v_call: TRBV29-1
j_call: TRBJ2-7
clone_size: once
d_call: TRBD1

cdr3_aa: CASSPLTGGGDEQFF
cdr3_nt: TGTGCCAGCAGCCCCCTTACGGGAGGGGGGGATGAGCAGTTCTTC
v_call: TRBV9
j_call: TRBJ2-1
clone_size: NA
d_call: TRBD2

cdr3_aa: CAISESLGRDSPLHF
cdr3_nt: TGTGCCATCAGTGAGTCTTTAGGTCGGGATTCACCCCTCCACTTT
v_call: TRBV10-3
j_call: TRBJ1-6
clone_size: NA
d_call: NA

cdr3_aa: CASSLRYEQFF
cdr3_nt: TGTGCCAGCAGCTTACGGTATGAGCAGTTCTTC
v_call: TRBV7-2
j_call: TRBJ2-1
clone_size: NA
d_call: NA

cdr3_aa: CASSQDVGREQYF
cdr3_nt: TGCGCCAGCAGCCAAGATGTCGGTCGCGAGCAGTACTTC
v_call: TRBV4-1
j_call: TRBJ2-7
clone_size: NA
d_call: NA

cdr3_aa: CASSVAGSRGDEQFF
cdr3_nt: TGTGCCAGCAGCGTAGCCGGGAGTCGGGGGGATGAGCAGTTCTTC
v_call: TRBV9
j_call: TRBJ2-1
clone_size: NA
d_call: TRBD2

cdr3_aa: CASAGSPSSYEQYF
cdr3_nt: TGTGCCTCGGCGGGTAGCCCCAGCTCCTACGAGCAGTACTTC
v_call: TRBV5-5
j_call: TRBJ2-7
clone_size: NA
d_call: NA

cdr3_aa: CASSQVDRGKGYTF
cdr3_nt: TGTGCCAGCAGCCAGGTCGACAGGGGGAAAGGCTACACCTTC
v_call: TRBV4-2
j_call: TRBJ1-2
clone_size: once
d_call: TRBD1

cdr3_aa: CASSRTSGTVELFF
cdr3_nt: TGTGCCAGTAGTAGGACTAGCGGGACTGTGGAGCTGTTTTTT
v_call: TRBV19
j_call: TRBJ2-2
clone_size: NA
d_call: TRBD2

cdr3_aa: CASSYDSLNTEAFF
cdr3_nt: TGTGCCAGCAGTTACGACTCCCTTAACACTGAAGCTTTCTTT
v_call: TRBV6-6
j_call: TRBJ1-1
clone_size: NA
d_call: NA

cdr3_aa: CASSSGLIYEQYF
cdr3_nt: TGTGCCAGCAGTTCGGGACTAATCTACGAGCAGTACTTC
v_call: TRBV28
j_call: TRBJ2-7
clone_size: NA
d_call: TRBD2

cdr3_aa: CASSAGLGGDEQFF
cdr3_nt: TGCGCCAGCAGTGCGGGACTAGGGGGCGATGAGCAGTTCTTC
v_call: TRBV10-2
j_call: TRBJ2-1
clone_size: NA
d_call: NA

cdr3_aa: CASTKAGDPYEQYF
cdr3_nt: TGTGCCTCAACCAAGGCAGGGGATCCCTACGAGCAGTACTTC
v_call: TRBV10-3
j_call: TRBJ2-7
clone_size: NA
d_call: NA

cdr3_aa: CASSPLAGGSYEQYF
cdr3_nt: TGTGCCAGCAGTCCCCTAGCGGGAGGGTCCTACGAGCAGTACTTC
v_call: TRBV28
j_call: TRBJ2-7
clone_size: NA
d_call: TRBD2

cdr3_aa: CASSVAGPNSYEQYF
cdr3_nt: TGTGCCAGCAGTGTAGCGGGGCCTAACTCCTACGAGCAGTACTTC
v_call: TRBV28
j_call: TRBJ2-7
clone_size: NA
d_call: TRBD2

cdr3_aa: CASSGDRGPRPQHF
cdr3_nt: TGTGCCAGCTCAGGTGACAGGGGGCCTAGGCCCCAGCATTTT
v_call: TRBV18
j_call: TRBJ1-5
clone_size: NA
d_call: TRBD1

cdr3_aa: CASSATGTDTQYF
cdr3_nt: TGTGCCAGCTCAGCTACAGGCACAGATACGCAGTATTTT
v_call: TRBV18
j_call: TRBJ2-3
clone_size: few
d_call: NA

cdr3_aa: CASSSTGMGEKLFF
cdr3_nt: TGTGCCAGCAGCTCGACAGGGATGGGGGAAAAACTGTTTTTT
v_call: TRBV7-2
j_call: TRBJ1-4
clone_size: NA
d_call: TRBD1

cdr3_aa: CASSRLQGYNSPLHF
cdr3_nt: TGTGCCAGCAGCCGTTTACAGGGCTATAATTCACCCCTCCACTTT
v_call: TRBV7-2
j_call: TRBJ1-6
clone_size: once
d_call: NA

cdr3_aa: CASSAGSRAGNTIYF
cdr3_nt: TGTGCCAGCAGCGCCGGGTCTCGTGCCGGAAACACCATATATTTT
v_call: TRBV9
j_call: TRBJ1-3
clone_size: few
d_call: NA